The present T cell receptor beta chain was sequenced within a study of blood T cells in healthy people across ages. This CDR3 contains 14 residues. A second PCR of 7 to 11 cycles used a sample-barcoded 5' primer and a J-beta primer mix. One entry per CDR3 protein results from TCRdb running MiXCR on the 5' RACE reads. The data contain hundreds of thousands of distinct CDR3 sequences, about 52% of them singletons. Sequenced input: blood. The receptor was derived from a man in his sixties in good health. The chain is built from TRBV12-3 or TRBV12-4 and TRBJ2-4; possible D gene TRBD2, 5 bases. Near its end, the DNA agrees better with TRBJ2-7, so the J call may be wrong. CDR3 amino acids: CASSPNAGPYEQYF. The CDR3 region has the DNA TGTGCCAGCAGCCCTAACGCGGGCCCATACGAGCAGTACTTC.